This entry lists 11 T cell receptor beta chains sequenced from one sample in a study of cytomegalovirus exposure and HLA in healthy donors. Researchers ran the PCR with 60 Vbeta and 13 Jbeta primers. Sequencing was performed with immunoSEQ multiplex PCR; in TCRdb, only in-frame clones are kept and a portion is missing. The sample totals tens of thousands of clones; its top ten clones hold around 5%. Sequencing was performed on PBMCs. Receptors were obtained from a girl aged 10-17 years in good health and CMV-seropositive.

The chain is built from TRBV6-1 and TRBJ1-4; TRBD1 might be the D (5 bases). The CDR3 extends over 15 amino acids. Trimming shortened V by 2 bases and J by 7 bases, and 14 bases separated the two germline ends. Germline CDR1 is MNHNS and CDR2 is SASEGT. CDR3 loop: CASSELVRVGEKLFF. Here the CDR3 DNA reads TGTGCCAGCAGTGAATTGGTCAGGGTGGGTGAAAAACTGTTTTTT.

J is TRBJ1-1 and V is TRBV21-1; whether TRBD1, the table's D call, matches the DNA was not checked. TRBV21-1 is shown as a pseudogene. This CDR3 is 15 amino acids long. The CDR3 loop reads CASSKRQGVNTEAFF. In DNA, the CDR3 is TGTGCCAGCAGCAAAAGACAGGGAGTGAACACTGAAGCTTTCTTT.

The rearrangement links TRBV7-9 to TRBJ1-2; D gene uncertain. V lost 5 bases to trimming and J lost 1 base, with 8 bases between them. There are 13 residues in the CDR3. CDR1 and CDR2 (germline): SEHNR, FQNEAQ (reference sequence). CDR3 in amino acids: CASSPVINYGYTF. CDR3 DNA sequence: TGTGCCAGCAGCCCCGTTATTAACTATGGCTACACCTTC. Variable domain in full (rest from reference TRBV7-9 and TRBJ1-2): DTGVSQNPRHKITKRGQNVTFRCDPISEHNRLYWYRQTLGQGPEFLTYFQNEAQLEKSRLLSDRFSAERPKGSFSTLEIQRTEQGDSAMYLCASSPVINYGYTFGSGTRLTVV.

The chain joins TRBV5-1 to TRBJ2-3; 15 bases are a match to TRBD2. The V and J ends lost 1 base and 0 bases, in that order; junction bases with no gene match: 9. The CDR3 has 20 residues. Per the germline V gene, CDR1 is SGHRS and CDR2 is YFSETQ. CDR3 nucleotides: TGCGCCAGCAGCTTGTCCGGGACTAGCGGGGGGCGTGCTAGCACAGATACGCAGTATTTT. Protein sequence: CASSLSGTSGGRASTDTQYF. The full variable domain, rest sourced from reference TRBV5-1 and TRBJ2-3, is KAGVTQTPRYLIKTRGQQVTLSCSPISGHRSVSWYQQTPGQGLQFLFEYFSETQRNKGNFPGRFSGRQFSNSRSEMNVSTLELGDSALYLCASSLSGTSGGRASTDTQYFGPGTRLTVL.

This chain links TRBV7-9 with TRBJ1-2; unclear D gene. Germline V lookup: CDR1 SEHNR, CDR2 FQNEAQ (reference sequence). The V and J ends lost 5 bases and 6 bases respectively, with 13 bases between them. The CDR3 runs to 13 residues. The CDR3 bases are TGTGCCAGCAGCCCCGCCGGGGAGGATGGCTACACCTTC. It is translated as CASSPAGEDGYTF.

This chain uses TRBV10-3 with TRBJ1-2; no clear D gene. V lost 0 bases and J lost 8, with 4 bases in between. CDR1 and CDR2 from the germline V gene are ENHRY and SYGVKD. The CDR3 is 11 residues long. As DNA, the CDR3 is TGTGCCATCAGTGAGTCGAGGGGCTACACCTTC. Encoded protein: CAISESRGYTF.

The rearrangement uses TRBV5-1 and TRBJ2-7; 8 bases are a match to TRBD1. Germline V CDR1 and CDR2: SGHRS, YFSETQ. The CDR3 runs 14 residues. In DNA form, the CDR3 reads TGCGCCAGCAGCCCTGGACAGGGACTTGACGAGCAGTCCGTC. This encodes CASSPGQGLDEQSV.

The genes are TRBV11-3 and TRBJ1-1; D might be TRBD1 (6 bases). The germline gives CDR1 SGHNT, CDR2 YENEEA. CDR3 size: 14 residues. With 1 base removed from V and 1 base from J, the gap between germline ends came to 7 bases. Here the CDR3 reads CASSLGQANTEAFF. The DNA for the CDR3 is TGTGCCAGCAGCTTAGGACAGGCGAACACTGAAGCTTTCTTT.

The V call is TRBV14, the J call TRBJ2-1; 7 bases align to TRBD1. The trim removed 3 bases at V and 4 bases at J, leaving 9 bases unmatched. There are 16 residues in the CDR3. In germline, CDR1 is SGHDN, CDR2 FVKESK. In DNA form, the CDR3 reads TGTGCCAGCAGCCACCACCTGACAGGGAAATACAATGAGCAGTTCTTC. Residues: CASSHHLTGKYNEQFF. Full variable domain (remainder filled in from reference TRBV14 and TRBJ2-1): EAGVTQFPSHSVIEKGQTVTLRCDPISGHDNLYWYRRVMGKEIKFLLHFVKESKQDESGMPNNRFLAERTGGTYSTLKVQPAELEDSGVYFCASSHHLTGKYNEQFFGPGTRLTVL.

The chain uses TRBV5-6 and TRBJ2-7; D might be TRBD1 (6 bases). The CDR3 totals 12 residues. The V end was cut by 4 bases, the J end by 5 bases, with 10 bases between. Germline CDR1 reads SGHDT; CDR2 reads YYEEEE. The CDR3 DNA reads TGTGCCAGCAGCCTACAGGGTAACGAGCAGTACGTC. As protein: CASSLQGNEQYV.

The gene calls are TRBV11-1 and TRBJ1-1; D is unclear. The germline gives CDR1 SGHAT, CDR2 FQDESV (reference sequence). V lost 1 base and J 7 bases, leaving 13 bases between the germline ends. The CDR3 is 14 amino acids. This CDR3 reads CASSLGAGAGEAFF. In DNA, the CDR3 is TGTGCCAGCAGCTTAGGGGCAGGCGCTGGTGAAGCTTTCTTT.